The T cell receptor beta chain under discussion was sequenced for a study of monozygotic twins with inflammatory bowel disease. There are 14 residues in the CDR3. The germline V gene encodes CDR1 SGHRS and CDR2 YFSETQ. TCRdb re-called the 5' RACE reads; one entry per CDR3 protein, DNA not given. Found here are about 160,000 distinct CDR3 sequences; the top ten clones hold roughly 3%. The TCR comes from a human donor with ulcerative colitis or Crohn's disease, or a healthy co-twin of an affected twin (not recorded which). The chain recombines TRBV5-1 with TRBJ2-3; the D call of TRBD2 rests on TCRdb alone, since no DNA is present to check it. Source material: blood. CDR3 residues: CASSLVPPTDTQYF. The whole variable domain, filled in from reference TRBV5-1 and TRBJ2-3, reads KAGVTQTPRYLIKTRGQQVTLSCSPISGHRSVSWYQQTPGQGLQFLFEYFSETQRNKGNFPGRFSGRQFSNSRSEMNVSTLELGDSALYLCASSLVPPTDTQYFGPGTRLTVL.